These 17 T cell receptor beta chains were all obtained from the same sample, sequenced in a study of OX40 agonist ivuxolimab in advanced cancers. Assay used: immunoSEQ multiplex PCR; TCRdb lists only in-frame clones, some missing. This sample yields approximately 33,000 clones, of which 90% are seen a single time; 26% belongs to the top ten. The sample consisted of CD4+ or CD8+ T cells sorted from blood, taken in a trial of the OX40 agonist ivuxolimab. The receptor source for this set is an adult with an advanced solid tumor such as melanoma, head and neck, liver or kidney cancer.

V usage is TRBV29-1 and J usage is TRBJ2-7; unclear D gene. Trimming removed 5 bases at V and 0 bases at J, with 8 bases between. Germline assignment: CDR1 SQVTM and CDR2 ANQGSEA. The CDR3 has 12 amino acids. The CDR3 nucleotides are TGCAGCGTTTCTACAGTCTCCTACGAGCAGTACTTC. Protein: CSVSTVSYEQYF.

This rearrangement joins TRBV10-1 to TRBJ2-1; D is undetermined. CDR1 WNHNN and CDR2 SYGVQD come from the germline V gene (reference sequence). The CDR3 runs 13 residues. Trimming shortened V by 2 bases and J by 4 bases, and 6 bases separated the two germline ends. The CDR3 region is CASSEGTYNEQFF. The CDR3 nucleotides read TGCGCCAGCAGTGAGGGCACGTACAATGAGCAGTTCTTC.

About this clone itself: Within the sample, other DNA sequences also encode this same CDR3. This rearrangement joins TRBV5-1 to TRBJ2-3; D assignment may be TRBD1 or TRBD2 (6 bases each). The ends were cut back, 4 bases at V and 0 bases at J, with 15 bases in the middle. The CDR3 has 16 residues. Germline V gives CDR1 SGHRS, CDR2 YFSETQ. CDR3 residues: CASSLGWGASTDTQYF. CDR3 coding DNA: TGCGCCAGCAGCCTGGGTTGGGGGGCTAGCACAGATACGCAGTATTTT.

V usage is TRBV19 and J usage is TRBJ2-3; 9 bases agree with TRBD1. Germline lookup yields CDR1 LNHDA and CDR2 SQIVND (reference sequence). The CDR3 totals 17 residues. V lost 3 bases and J lost 2; bases outside the gene matches: 9. The CDR3 DNA sequence: TGTGCCAGTAGTATTGTTCTTTGGACAGGGGACACAGATACGCAGTATTTT. Translated: CASSIVLWTGDTDTQYF.

The rearrangement joins TRBV20-1 to TRBJ1-2, with D maybe TRBD1 (6 bases). Per germline, CDR1 DFQATT and CDR2 SNEGSKA (reference sequence). V lost 6 bases and J 7 bases, leaving 12 bases between the germline ends. This CDR3 is built from 11 residues. The CDR3 protein is CSAPGGPGYTF. The CDR3 DNA reads as TGCAGTGCCCCCGGGGGGCCTGGCTACACCTTC.

This sequence joins TRBV27 and TRBJ1-2; 8 positions match TRBD1. Germline CDR1 is MNHEY and CDR2 is SMNVEV (reference sequence). This CDR3 contains 14 residues. V lost 8 bases and J lost 3; bases outside the gene matches: 8. The CDR3 here is CASAGQGGYYGYTF. The CDR3 DNA reads as TGTGCCAGCGCCGGACAGGGAGGATACTATGGCTACACCTTC.

This chain links TRBV28 with TRBJ2-7, with a tentative D call TRBD1 (5 bases). Per germline, CDR1 MDHEN and CDR2 SYDVKM. Trimming pared 2 bases from V and 5 bases from J, leaving 7 bases between. The CDR3 is made up of 12 amino acids. The CDR3 here is CASSLGRDEQYF. CDR3 bases: TGTGCCAGCAGTTTAGGCAGGGACGAGCAGTACTTC.

The CDR3 region is CASRYGGNEQFF. The DNA of the CDR3 is TGTGCCAGCCGGTACGGGGGTAATGAGCAGTTCTTC. The genes are TRBV27 and TRBJ2-1; the D gene is possibly TRBD2 (6 bases). The CDR3 runs 12 residues. Trimming left V 8 bases short and J 7 bases short, with 12 bases between. Per germline, CDR1 MNHEY and CDR2 SMNVEV (reference sequence).

The J gene is TRBJ1-2, the V gene TRBV30, with D unclear. The germline V and J ends were trimmed by 6 bases and 0 bases, with 17 bases remaining between them. This CDR3 comprises 15 residues. Germline V gives CDR1 GTSNPN, CDR2 SVGIG (reference sequence). The CDR3 DNA reads TGTGCCTGTTCCCCTTGGGCGGCAGCTAACTATGGCTACACCTTC. Encoded protein: CACSPWAAANYGYTF. Looking up the rest from reference TRBV30 and TRBJ1-2 gives the full variable domain: SQTIHQWPATLVQPVGSPLSLECTVEGTSNPNLYWYRQAAGRGLQLLFYSVGIGQISSEVPQNLSASRPQDRQFILSSKKLLLSDSGFYLCACSPWAAANYGYTFGSGTRLTVV.

The chain's CDR3 is CASSLVGNSYEQYF. The CDR3 bases are TGTGCCAGCAGTTTGGTAGGCAACTCCTACGAGCAGTACTTC. The chain recombines TRBV27 with TRBJ2-7, with D unresolved. V gave up 3 bases and J gave up 0 bases, with 9 bases separating them. Germline CDR1 MNHEY, CDR2 SMNVEV (reference sequence). The CDR3 contains 14 residues.

The chain joins TRBV28 to TRBJ2-5, with a weak D call TRBD1 (6 bases). Trimming left V 1 base short and J 2 bases short, with 8 bases between. This CDR3 has 14 residues. Germline values: CDR1 MDHEN, CDR2 SYDVKM. CDR3 region: CASSLSDRQETQYF. The CDR3 nucleotides read TGTGCCAGCAGTTTATCAGACAGGCAAGAGACCCAGTACTTC. The entire variable domain, with the rest obtained from reference TRBV28 and TRBJ2-5, is as follows: DVKVTQSSRYLVKRTGEKVFLECVQDMDHENMFWYRQDPGLGLRLIYFSYDVKMKEKGDIPEGYSVSREKKERFSLILESASTNQTSMYLCASSLSDRQETQYFGPGTRLLVL.

J is TRBJ1-6 and V is TRBV10-3, with TRBD1 matching over 9 bases. J was trimmed by 7 bases and V by 2 bases; bases with no gene match: 3. CDR1 is ENHRY and CDR2 is SYGVKD in the germline V gene. The CDR3 length is 15 residues. As DNA, the CDR3 is TGTGCCATCAGTGAGGGGACAGGGCGAAATTCACCCCTCCACTTT. Protein product: CAISEGTGRNSPLHF.

The V gene is TRBV4-3, the J gene TRBJ1-1; unclear D gene. Trimming took 0 bases from V and 0 from J, leaving 5 bases between them. The CDR3 has 14 residues. Germline values: CDR1 LGHNA, CDR2 YSLEER. Written as DNA, the CDR3 is TGCGCCAGCAGCCAAGACACTATGAACACTGAAGCTTTCTTT. Translated: CASSQDTMNTEAFF.

The rearrangement uses TRBV6-1 and TRBJ2-7; the match to TRBD1 covers 7 bases. V lost 3 bases, J lost 2 bases, and 7 bases stayed unmatched. The CDR3 sequence is 15 residues long. Per the germline V gene, CDR1 is MNHNS and CDR2 is SASEGT. CDR3 nucleotide sequence: TGTGCCAGCAGTGACATGAGCCAGGGGGCCTACGAGCAGTACTTC. It yields the protein CASSDMSQGAYEQYF.

Here the CDR3 DNA reads TGTGCCAGCAGCTTAGCGGGGGAGAACACTGAAGCTTTCTTT. Amino acid sequence: CASSLAGENTEAFF. The V call is TRBV7-6, the J call TRBJ1-1, with D possibly matching TRBD1 (5 bases). The CDR3 sequence is 14 residues long. Germline CDR1 is SGHVS and CDR2 is FNYEAQ. Trimming took 0 bases from V and 1 from J, leaving 6 bases between them.

The V and J genes are TRBV28 and TRBJ2-3; 11 bases are a match to TRBD2. After removal of 10 bases from V and 3 bases from J, the junction contained 15 bases not matched to a gene. This CDR3 is built from 17 residues. Germline V CDR1 and CDR2: MDHEN, SYDVKM. The CDR3 is CATTTPIAGGLTDTQYF. As DNA, the CDR3 is TGTGCCACCACTACACCCATAGCGGGAGGGCTGACAGATACGCAGTATTTT. Supplemented by reference TRBV28 and TRBJ2-3, the full variable domain reads DVKVTQSSRYLVKRTGEKVFLECVQDMDHENMFWYRQDPGLGLRLIYFSYDVKMKEKGDIPEGYSVSREKKERFSLILESASTNQTSMYLCATTTPIAGGLTDTQYFGPGTRLTVL.

This clone was seen only once. The gene calls are TRBV27 and TRBJ1-1, with D perhaps TRBD1 (6 bases). The V gene lost 1 base and the J gene lost 1 base, with 10 bases spanning the gap. CDR1 and CDR2 (germline): MNHEY, SMNVEV (reference sequence). This CDR3 is built from 15 residues. CDR3 region: CASSLYLGANTEAFF. For the CDR3, the DNA is TGTGCCAGCAGTTTATATCTGGGGGCGAACACTGAAGCTTTCTTT.